A single sample is the source of the 17 T cell receptor beta chains below, sequenced in a study of blood T cell repertoires in COVID-19. The method was immunoSEQ multiplex PCR; TCRdb's version includes in-frame clones alone and lacks a portion of them. Among fewer than 35,000 clones, approximately 85% were seen once, and the ten largest hold around 8.6%. What was sequenced was peripheral blood. Receptors were obtained from a man older than 75 with active COVID-19.

The V call is TRBV19, the J call TRBJ1-2; D may be TRBD1 (5 bases). Germline V CDR1 and CDR2: LNHDA, SQIVND (reference sequence). The CDR3 has 14 amino acids. V lost 3 bases and J lost 3, with 11 bases in between. CDR3 in amino acids: CASSMDPGDYGYTF. CDR3 DNA sequence: TGTGCCAGTAGTATGGACCCGGGGGACTATGGCTACACCTTC. Filled out from reference TRBV19 and TRBJ1-2, the complete variable domain reads DGGITQSPKYLFRKEGQNVTLSCEQNLNHDAMYWYRQDPGQGLRLIYYSQIVNDFQKGDIAEGYSVSREKKESFPLTVTSAQKNPTAFYLCASSMDPGDYGYTFGSGTRLTVV.

The chain joins TRBV18 to TRBJ2-7; weak D call: TRBD1 (6 bases). This CDR3 has 16 amino acids. V was trimmed by 2 bases and J by 2 bases, leaving 16 bases between them. Germline V gives CDR1 KGHSH, CDR2 LQKENI. CDR3 region: CASSPSRRGVPYEQYF. CDR3 coding DNA: TGTGCCAGCTCACCATCACGCAGGGGAGTACCCTACGAGCAGTACTTC.

The chain has TRBV21-1 and TRBJ2-6; the table's D call of TRBD2 was not tested on the DNA. TRBV21-1 constitutes a pseudogene. The CDR3 runs to 17 residues. The CDR3 loop reads CASSTSGSLGGANVLTF. The CDR3 region has the DNA TGTGCCAGCAGCACATCCGGGTCCCTGGGTGGGGCCAACGTCCTGACTTTC.

This chain connects TRBV7-2 to TRBJ2-2, with unresolved D. This CDR3 has 13 amino acids. Trimming stripped 4 bases from V and 6 bases from J, with 9 bases between. Germline V lookup: CDR1 SGHTA, CDR2 FQGNSA. As DNA, the CDR3 is TGTGCCAGCAGCTGGTCTCGGGCCGGGGAGCTGTTTTTT. Amino acids: CASSWSRAGELFF.

The chain carries TRBV12-5 and TRBJ2-3, with TRBD2 matching over 11 bases. CDR3 length: 17 residues. With 0 bases clipped from V and 1 base from J, the junction kept 3 bases outside the gene matches. Germline V gives CDR1 LGHNT, CDR2 FRNRAP. For the CDR3, the DNA is TGTGCTAGTGGTTTGGTTATACTAGCGGGGGGCACAGATACGCAGTATTTT. Its protein is CASGLVILAGGTDTQYF. Combining the CDR3 with reference TRBV12-5 and TRBJ2-3 gives the whole variable domain DARVTQTPRHKVTEMGQEVTMRCQPILGHNTVFWYRQTMMQGLELLAYFRNRAPLDDSGMPKDRFSAEMPDATLATLKIQPSEPRDSAVYFCASGLVILAGGTDTQYFGPGTRLTVL.

In its sample, this clone was seen a few times. The chain uses TRBV5-1 and TRBJ2-7, with a weak D call TRBD1 (6 bases). V gave up 1 base and J gave up 5 bases, with 10 bases separating them. CDR1 is SGHRS and CDR2 is YFSETQ in the germline V gene. The CDR3 covers 13 residues. For the CDR3, the DNA is TGCGCCAGCAGCTTGACAGGGATCGACGAGCAGTACTTC. Its protein is CASSLTGIDEQYF.

V is TRBV9 and J is TRBJ2-3; TRBD2 matches at 9 bases. This CDR3 spans 16 amino acids. V lost 4 bases and J lost 1; bases outside the gene matches: 7. The germline CDR1 and CDR2 sequences are SGDLS and YYNGEE. The CDR3 here is CASSTGVAGGTDTQYF. CDR3 bases: TGTGCCAGCAGCACGGGGGTAGCGGGGGGCACAGATACGCAGTATTTT. The full variable domain, with the rest looked up from reference TRBV9 and TRBJ2-3, is DSGVTQTPKHLITATGQRVTLRCSPRSGDLSVYWYQQSLDQGLQFLIQYYNGEERAKGNILERFSAQQFPDLHSELNLSSLELGDSALYFCASSTGVAGGTDTQYFGPGTRLTVL.

The count of this clone is one. In DNA form, the CDR3 reads TGTGCCATCAGTCCCGGCGGCGCAGAGACCCAGTACTTC. Protein sequence: CAISPGGAETQYF. The V call is TRBV10-3, the J call TRBJ2-5; D call uncertain. Trimming removed 5 bases from V and 4 bases from J, with 11 bases in between. Germline V gene data show CDR1 as ENHRY and CDR2 as SYGVKD. CDR3 length equals 13 residues.

The V and J genes are TRBV7-2 and TRBJ2-2; tentative D call: TRBD2 (6 bases). Per the germline V gene, CDR1 is SGHTA and CDR2 is FQGNSA. The CDR3 is 15 amino acids. Trimming stripped 2 bases from V and 5 bases from J, with 12 bases between. CDR3 nucleotide sequence: TGTGCCAGCAGCTTACTGTCGGGGGTTACCGGGGAGCTGTTTTTT. Translating gives CASSLLSGVTGELFF.

The J gene is TRBJ1-6, the V gene TRBV25-1, with TRBD1 matching over 7 bases. Germline CDR1 MGHDK, CDR2 SYGVNS. J gave up 6 bases and V 8 bases, and 4 bases lay outside the gene matches. The CDR3 runs 13 residues. CDR3 protein: CASRDRVNSPLHF. CDR3 DNA: TGTGCCAGCCGAGACAGGGTTAATTCACCCCTCCACTTT.

The chain recombines TRBV7-2 with TRBJ1-1, with D uncertain. Between the trimmed V and J ends, which lost 1 base and 3 bases, there was a span of 12 bases. The CDR3 runs 15 residues. Per the germline V gene, CDR1 is SGHTA and CDR2 is FQGNSA. The CDR3 DNA is TGTGCCAGCAGCTTAGGGCGGCTGGAGGACACTGAAGCTTTCTTT. Translated, it gives CASSLGRLEDTEAFF.

V usage is TRBV2 and J usage is TRBJ1-1; D not resolved. The V and J ends lost 7 bases and 2 bases respectively, with 5 bases between them. In germline, CDR1 is SNHLY, CDR2 FYNNEI. The CDR3 spans 11 residues. CDR3: CASMTNTEAFF. CDR3 nucleotides: TGTGCCAGCATGACAAACACTGAAGCTTTCTTT.

This clone turned up a few times. The V call is TRBV5-1, the J call TRBJ1-5; a weak D match, TRBD1 (6 bases). Trimming pared 4 bases from V and 5 bases from J, leaving 13 bases between. Germline V gives CDR1 SGHRS, CDR2 YFSETQ. The CDR3 is 14 residues long. The CDR3 loop reads CASSPGTQDQPQHF. CDR3 nucleotides: TGCGCCAGCAGCCCCGGGACACAAGATCAGCCCCAGCATTTT.

The rearrangement links TRBV18 to TRBJ1-4, with a possible D match to TRBD1 (6 bases). V lost 6 bases to trimming and J lost 2 bases, with 13 bases between them. There are 15 residues in the CDR3. CDR1 is KGHSH, CDR2 LQKENI, per germline. CDR3 nucleotides: TGTGCCAGCTCGACCCAGGGGCTTACTAATGAAAAACTGTTTTTT. This translates into CASSTQGLTNEKLFF.

This chain links TRBV9 with TRBJ1-6, with a weak D call TRBD1 (6 bases). The V gene's germline CDR1 is SGDLS and CDR2 YYNGEE. The V end lost 0 bases, the J end lost 10 bases, and 20 bases lay between the germline ends. CDR3 length: 17 residues. In DNA, the CDR3 is TGTGCCAGCAGCGTAGCCCCCTCAGAGACAGGCTGGTCACCCCTCCACTTT. Amino acid sequence: CASSVAPSETGWSPLHF.

CDR3 in DNA: TGTGCCAGTAGTATGGGGACTAGCGGGGTCTACGAGCAGTACTTC. The encoded protein is CASSMGTSGVYEQYF. The rearrangement joins TRBV19 to TRBJ2-7, with 13 bases matching TRBD2. Germline V gene data show CDR1 as LNHDA and CDR2 as SQIVND (reference sequence). CDR3 length equals 15 residues. V was clipped by 3 bases and J by 3 bases; unmatched bases: 2. Drawing the rest from reference TRBV19 and TRBJ2-7, the complete variable domain is DGGITQSPKYLFRKEGQNVTLSCEQNLNHDAMYWYRQDPGQGLRLIYYSQIVNDFQKGDIAEGYSVSREKKESFPLTVTSAQKNPTAFYLCASSMGTSGVYEQYFGPGTRLTVT.

This clone is labeled as medium-sized. J is TRBJ2-7 and V is TRBV18; tentative D call: TRBD2 (7 bases). CDR1 is KGHSH, CDR2 LQKENI, per germline. The germline V and J ends were trimmed by 3 bases and 7 bases, with 16 bases remaining between them. The CDR3 runs 14 residues. The CDR3 is CASSPYRDGGEQYF. The CDR3 DNA reads as TGTGCCAGCTCACCCTACAGGGACGGGGGGGAGCAGTACTTC.